The 5 T cell receptor beta chains given below trace back to one sample, sequenced in a study of shared clonotypes between healthy human individuals. Sequencing was performed with immunoSEQ multiplex PCR; in TCRdb, only in-frame clones are kept and a portion is missing. This table holds 500,000 to 650,000 clones, around 78% found once. Sequenced: PBMCs. These receptors were obtained from a woman aged 40 to 50 in good health. Some clones in this sample may be carry-over from other donors' samples.

The V call is TRBV2, the J call TRBJ2-7, with 15 bases matching TRBD2. Looked up from germline, CDR1 is SNHLY and CDR2 is FYNNEI. Losses at the gene ends were 6 bases for V and 7 bases for J; bases not matched to a gene: 7. CDR3 length: 15 amino acids. The CDR3 is CASRAGTSGRSEQYF. DNA of the CDR3: TGTGCCAGCAGGGCCGGGACTAGCGGGAGGAGTGAGCAGTACTTC.

The chain has TRBV6-4 and TRBJ1-1; weak D call: TRBD1 (5 bases). V lost 4 bases and J lost 3, with 9 bases in between. CDR3 size: 13 residues. Germline lookup yields CDR1 MRHNA and CDR2 SNTAGT. CDR3 loop: CASSAGRDTEAFF. CDR3 DNA sequence: TGTGCCAGCAGTGCAGGGAGGGACACTGAAGCTTTCTTT.

Written as DNA, the CDR3 is TGTGCCAGCAGTTACCTACTAGCGGTAGCCTACAATGAGCAGTTCTTC. Its translation: CASSYLLAVAYNEQFF. This chain joins TRBV6-6 and TRBJ2-1; 8 nucleotides align to TRBD2. This CDR3 comprises 16 residues. Germline CDR1 and CDR2: MNHNY and SVGAGI (reference sequence). With V trimmed by 2 bases and J by 2 bases, 5 bases remained unmatched.

This clone appeared once. Other DNA sequences in the sample encode the same CDR3. The rearrangement uses TRBV7-9 and TRBJ2-1; no firm D call. The CDR3 spans 12 residues. In germline, CDR1 is SEHNR, CDR2 FQNEAQ (reference sequence). V dropped 2 bases and J dropped 4 bases, with 3 bases sitting between them. The CDR3: CASSLSYNEQFF. CDR3 DNA sequence: TGTGCCAGCAGCTTAAGTTACAATGAGCAGTTCTTC.

This clone showed up just a few times. The rearrangement uses TRBV11-2 and TRBJ1-4, with no clear D. V was pared by 5 bases and J by 5 bases, with 9 bases between. The CDR3 contains 13 residues. Germline V gives CDR1 SGHAT, CDR2 FQNNGV. The CDR3 is CASSPSSNEKLFF. The CDR3, as DNA: TGTGCCAGCAGCCCGTCGTCGAATGAAAAACTGTTTTTT.